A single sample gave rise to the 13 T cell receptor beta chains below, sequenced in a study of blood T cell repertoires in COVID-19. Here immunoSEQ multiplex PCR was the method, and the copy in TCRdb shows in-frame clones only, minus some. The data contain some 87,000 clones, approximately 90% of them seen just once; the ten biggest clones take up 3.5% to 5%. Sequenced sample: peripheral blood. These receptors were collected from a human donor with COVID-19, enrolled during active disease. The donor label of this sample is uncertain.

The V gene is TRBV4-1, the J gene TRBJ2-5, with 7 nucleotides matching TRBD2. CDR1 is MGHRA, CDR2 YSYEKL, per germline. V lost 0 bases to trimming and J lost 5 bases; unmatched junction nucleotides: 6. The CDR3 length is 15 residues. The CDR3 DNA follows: TGCGCCAGCAGCCAAGATGTGGGGGGGGATGAGACCCAGTACTTC. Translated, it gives CASSQDVGGDETQYF.

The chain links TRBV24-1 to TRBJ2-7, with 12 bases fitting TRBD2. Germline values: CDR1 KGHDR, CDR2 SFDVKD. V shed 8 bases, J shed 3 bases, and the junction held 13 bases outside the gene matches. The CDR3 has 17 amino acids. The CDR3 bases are TGTGCCACCAACGTCTGGACTAGCGGGGCCCGCGACTACGAGCAGTACTTC. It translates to CATNVWTSGARDYEQYF.

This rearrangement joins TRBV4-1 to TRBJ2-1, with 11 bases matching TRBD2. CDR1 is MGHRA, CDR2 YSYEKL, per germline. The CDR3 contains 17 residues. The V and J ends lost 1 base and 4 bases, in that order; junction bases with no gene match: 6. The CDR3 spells CASSQVLIAGGYNEQFF. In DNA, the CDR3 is TGCGCCAGCAGCCAAGTTTTGATAGCGGGGGGGTACAATGAGCAGTTCTTC.

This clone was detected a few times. The CDR3 here is CASSEPAGGQPQHF. The DNA for the CDR3 is TGTGCCAGCAGTGAACCGGCAGGTGGACAGCCCCAGCATTTT. The gene calls are TRBV2 and TRBJ1-5; D call uncertain. Trimming took 2 bases from V and 7 from J, leaving 12 bases between them. This CDR3 is built from 14 residues. Germline loops: CDR1 SNHLY, CDR2 FYNNEI.

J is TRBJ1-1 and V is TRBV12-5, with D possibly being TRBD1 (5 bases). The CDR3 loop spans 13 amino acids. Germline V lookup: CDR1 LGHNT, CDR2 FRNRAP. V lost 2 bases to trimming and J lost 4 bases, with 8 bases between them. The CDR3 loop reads CASGLMGGTEAFF. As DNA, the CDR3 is TGTGCTAGTGGTTTGATGGGGGGCACTGAAGCTTTCTTT.

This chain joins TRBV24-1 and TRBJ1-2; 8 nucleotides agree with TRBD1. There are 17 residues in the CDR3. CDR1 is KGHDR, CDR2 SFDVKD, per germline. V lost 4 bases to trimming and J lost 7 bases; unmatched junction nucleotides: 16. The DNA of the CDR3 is TGTGCCACCAGTGACGGAGTCCGGGACAGGTATCCTGCTGGCTACACCTTC. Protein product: CATSDGVRDRYPAGYTF.

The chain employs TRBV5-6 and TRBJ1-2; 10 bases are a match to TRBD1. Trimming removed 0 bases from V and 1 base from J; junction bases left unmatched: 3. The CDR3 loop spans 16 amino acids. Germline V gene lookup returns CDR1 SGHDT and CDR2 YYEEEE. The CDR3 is CASSLGQGAFNYGYTF. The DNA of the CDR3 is TGTGCCAGCAGCTTGGGACAGGGGGCCTTTAACTATGGCTACACCTTC.

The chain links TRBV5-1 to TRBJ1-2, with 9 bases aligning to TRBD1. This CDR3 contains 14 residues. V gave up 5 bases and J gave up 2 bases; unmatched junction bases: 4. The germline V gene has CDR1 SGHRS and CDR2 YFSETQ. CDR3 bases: TGCGCCAGCAGTGAGACAGGGGGGAACTATGGCTACACCTTC. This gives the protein CASSETGGNYGYTF.

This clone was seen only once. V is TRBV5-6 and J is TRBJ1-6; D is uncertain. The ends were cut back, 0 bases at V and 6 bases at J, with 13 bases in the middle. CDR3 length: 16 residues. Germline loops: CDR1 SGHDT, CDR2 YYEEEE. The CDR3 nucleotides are TGTGCCAGCAGCTTGGCCCGGGGAGAATTTAATTCACCCCTCCACTTT. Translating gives CASSLARGEFNSPLHF.

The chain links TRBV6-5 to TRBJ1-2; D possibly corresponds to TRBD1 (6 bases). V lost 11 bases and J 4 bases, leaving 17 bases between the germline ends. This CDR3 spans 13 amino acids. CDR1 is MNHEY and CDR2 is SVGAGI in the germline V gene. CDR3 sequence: CAADAGAAYGYTF. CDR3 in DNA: TGTGCCGCCGACGCAGGGGCCGCCTATGGCTACACCTTC.

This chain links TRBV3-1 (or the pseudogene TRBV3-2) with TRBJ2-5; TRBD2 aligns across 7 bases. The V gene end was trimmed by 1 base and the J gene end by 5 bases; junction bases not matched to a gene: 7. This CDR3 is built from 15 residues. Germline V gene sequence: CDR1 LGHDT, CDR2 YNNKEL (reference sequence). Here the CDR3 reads CASSQAGDSGETQYF. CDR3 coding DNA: TGTGCCAGCAGCCAAGCGGGCGATAGCGGGGAGACCCAGTACTTC.

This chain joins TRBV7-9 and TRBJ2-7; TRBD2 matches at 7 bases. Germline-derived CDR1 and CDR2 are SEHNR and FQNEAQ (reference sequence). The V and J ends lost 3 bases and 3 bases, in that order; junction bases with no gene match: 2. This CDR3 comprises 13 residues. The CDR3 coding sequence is TGTGCCAGCAGCTTGGCGGGGGACTACGAGCAGTACTTC. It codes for CASSLAGDYEQYF.

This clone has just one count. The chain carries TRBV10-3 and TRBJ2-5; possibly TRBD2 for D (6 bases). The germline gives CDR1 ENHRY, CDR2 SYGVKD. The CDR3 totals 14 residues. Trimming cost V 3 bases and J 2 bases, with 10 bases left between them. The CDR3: CAISDSGEQETQYF. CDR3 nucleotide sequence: TGTGCCATCAGTGATTCGGGAGAGCAAGAGACCCAGTACTTC.